Listed below are T cell receptor beta chains from one sample, sequenced in a study of response to subunit inactivated influenza vaccine. TCRdb processed the RT-PCR reads anew with MiXCR; each CDR3 protein has one entry. The profile shows hundreds of thousands of distinct CDR3 sequences, 18% of them singletons. Material: PBMCs from blood, obtained more than 4 days after vaccination. These receptors were collected from a man between 50 and 59 years old who received an inactivated influenza vaccine. Each CDR3 is given without its conserved first and last residue. Clone sizes are given selectively: once, few, many, or a class where the clone is expanded.

TRBV20-1	TRBJ1-6	-	SARVGAGNSPLH
TRBV5-1	TRBJ2-1	many	ASSSRAGGSYNEQF
TRBV3-1	TRBJ2-1	-	ASSLGDRPYNEQF
TRBV11-2	TRBJ2-1	-	ASSLERDHNEQF
TRBV20-1	TRBJ2-7	-	SARTVPSYEQY
TRBV12-3/TRBV12-4	TRBJ1-4	many	ASSLGGGSEKLF
TRBV20-1	TRBJ2-7	many	SARDQATLYEQY
TRBV29-1	TRBJ2-7	few	SVVQGSGAPYEQY
TRBV20-1	TRBJ1-5	few	SADGQGDQPQH
TRBV7-8	TRBJ2-5	-	ASSSRRVWGLQETQY
TRBV20-1	TRBJ2-3	-	SAEGLADRTDTQY
TRBV12-3/TRBV12-4	TRBJ2-4	-	ASSRDSQNIQY
TRBV4-3	TRBJ2-7	few	ASSQASGSTYEQY
TRBV15	TRBJ2-3	few	ATSSRQGPSTDTQY
TRBV20-1	TRBJ2-3	few	SANSPSGTTTDTQY
TRBV7-2	TRBJ1-5	few	ASSRGLRQPQH
TRBV5-1	TRBJ2-7	-	ASTKNVRPYEQY
TRBV20-1	TRBJ1-2	-	SARDGRGYGYT
TRBV20-1	TRBJ1-1	many	SAREPGQGLSEAF
TRBV11-2	TRBJ2-7	many	ASSLGGEYEQY
TRBV12-3/TRBV12-4	TRBJ1-1	-	ASSFRGGARNTEAF
TRBV12-3/TRBV12-4	TRBJ2-1	many	ASNPGGAGPYNEQF